Detailed here is one TCR beta chain. The CDR3 contains 14 residues. In germline, CDR1 is SGHDN, CDR2 FVKESK. The V end lost 1 base, the J end lost 5 bases, and 12 bases lay between the germline ends. With random hexamers, reverse transcription was performed on roughly 0.5 to 1 ug of RNA. Multiplex PCR with immunoSEQ amplified the TCR beta CDR3 across 54 Vbeta and 13 Jbeta. TCRdb re-called the immunoSEQ multiplex PCR reads through MiXCR, storing one row per CDR3 protein. The sample records around 150,000 distinct CDR3 sequences, roughly 94% being singletons. Sequencing of TCR beta, carried out with a high-throughput approach, was applied to CD8+ and CD4+ T cells from the blood. Control patients had untreated stable or active relapsing-remitting multiple sclerosis by revised McDonald criteria. It was negative isolation that provided the CD8+ and CD4+ T cells, whereas TEMRA cells were enriched by FACS.

The source of the sample is a study of CD8 T cells in Susac syndrome. The sequenced sample was CD4+ T cells from PBMCs. The clonotype comes from a human donor with multiple sclerosis. The chain links TRBV14 to TRBJ2-7, with D possibly TRBD1 on 5 matching bases. CDR3 sequence (DNA): TGTGCCAGCAGCCAAGTTGGGGCGCTTGACGAGCAGTACTTC. Protein: CASSQVGALDEQYF.